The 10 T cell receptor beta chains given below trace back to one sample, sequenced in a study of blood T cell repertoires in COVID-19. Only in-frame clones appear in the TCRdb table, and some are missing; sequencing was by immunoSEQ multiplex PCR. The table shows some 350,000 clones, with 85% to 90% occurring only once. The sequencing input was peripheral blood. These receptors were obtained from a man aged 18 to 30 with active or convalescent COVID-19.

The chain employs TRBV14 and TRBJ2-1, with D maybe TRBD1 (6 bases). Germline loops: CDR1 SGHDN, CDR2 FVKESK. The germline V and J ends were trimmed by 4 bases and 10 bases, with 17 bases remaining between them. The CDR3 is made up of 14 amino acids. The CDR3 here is CASSPRGRAAEQFF. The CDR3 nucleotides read TGTGCCAGCAGCCCCAGGGGTCGGGCGGCGGAGCAGTTCTTC.

The CDR3 region is CASSRGTSGPFF. The CDR3 DNA follows: TGCGCCAGCAGCCGCGGGACTAGCGGCCCCTTCTTC. The chain couples TRBV4-3 to TRBJ2-1; TRBD2 matches 11 bases. Germline V gene sequence: CDR1 LGHNA, CDR2 YSLEER. After removal of 4 bases from V and 16 bases from J, the junction contained 6 bases not matched to a gene. The length of the CDR3 is 12 residues.

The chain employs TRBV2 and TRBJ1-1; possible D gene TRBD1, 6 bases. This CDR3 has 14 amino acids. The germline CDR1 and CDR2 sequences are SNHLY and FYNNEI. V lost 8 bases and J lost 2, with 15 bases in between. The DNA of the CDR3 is TGTGCCAGCCTAGAGTACAGGGCAAACACTGAAGCTTTCTTT. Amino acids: CASLEYRANTEAFF.

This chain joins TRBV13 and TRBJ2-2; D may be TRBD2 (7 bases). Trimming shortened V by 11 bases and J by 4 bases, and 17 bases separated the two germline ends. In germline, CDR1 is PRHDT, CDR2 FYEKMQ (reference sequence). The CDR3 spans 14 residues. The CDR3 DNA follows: TGTGCCCTCACTAGGGGGGGTGGCACCGGGGAGCTGTTTTTT. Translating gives CALTRGGGTGELFF.

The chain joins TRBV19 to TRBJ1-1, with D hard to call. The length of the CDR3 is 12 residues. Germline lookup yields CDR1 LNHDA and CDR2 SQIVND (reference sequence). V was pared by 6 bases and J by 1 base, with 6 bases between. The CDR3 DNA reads TGTGCCAGTAGCAGACAGAACACTGAAGCTTTCTTT. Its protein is CASSRQNTEAFF. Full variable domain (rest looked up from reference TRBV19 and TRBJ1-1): DGGITQSPKYLFRKEGQNVTLSCEQNLNHDAMYWYRQDPGQGLRLIYYSQIVNDFQKGDIAEGYSVSREKKESFPLTVTSAQKNPTAFYLCASSRQNTEAFFGQGTRLTVV.

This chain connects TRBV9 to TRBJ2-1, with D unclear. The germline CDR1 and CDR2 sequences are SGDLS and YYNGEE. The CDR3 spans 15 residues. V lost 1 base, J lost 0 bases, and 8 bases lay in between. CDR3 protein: CASSVRGGSYNEQFF. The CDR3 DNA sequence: TGTGCCAGCAGCGTACGAGGTGGCTCCTACAATGAGCAGTTCTTC.

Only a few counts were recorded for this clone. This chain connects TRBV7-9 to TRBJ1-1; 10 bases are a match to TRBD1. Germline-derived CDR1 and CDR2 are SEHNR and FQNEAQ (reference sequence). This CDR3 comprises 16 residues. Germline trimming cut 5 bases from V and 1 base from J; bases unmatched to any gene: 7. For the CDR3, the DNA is TGTGCCAGCAGCAATCCGACAGGGGGCGGGAACACTGAAGCTTTCTTT. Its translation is CASSNPTGGGNTEAFF.

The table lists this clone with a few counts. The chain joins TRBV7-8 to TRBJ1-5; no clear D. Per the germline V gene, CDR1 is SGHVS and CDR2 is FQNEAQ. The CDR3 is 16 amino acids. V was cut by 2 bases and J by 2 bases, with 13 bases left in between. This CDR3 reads CASSLIPVGGNQPQHF. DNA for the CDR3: TGTGCCAGCAGCTTAATCCCTGTCGGGGGCAATCAGCCCCAGCATTTT.

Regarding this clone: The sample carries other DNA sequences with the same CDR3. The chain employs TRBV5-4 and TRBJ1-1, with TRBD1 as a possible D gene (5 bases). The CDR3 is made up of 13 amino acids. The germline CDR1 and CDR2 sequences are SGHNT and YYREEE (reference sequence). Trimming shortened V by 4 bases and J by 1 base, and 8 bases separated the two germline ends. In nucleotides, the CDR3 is TGTGCCAGCAGCCCCGGACAGAACACTGAAGCTTTCTTT. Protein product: CASSPGQNTEAFF.

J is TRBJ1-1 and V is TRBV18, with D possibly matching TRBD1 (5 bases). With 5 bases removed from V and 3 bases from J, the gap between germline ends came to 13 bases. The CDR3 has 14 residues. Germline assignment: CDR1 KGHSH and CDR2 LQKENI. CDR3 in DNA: TGTGCCAGCTCAGCCGACAGACTGGACACTGAAGCTTTCTTT. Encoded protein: CASSADRLDTEAFF.